The 20 T cell receptor beta chains below were found in one sample sequenced in a study of human T cells and chemical hapten exposure. In TCRdb, the RACE reads were re-called with MiXCR into one record per CDR3 protein. This sample has about 140,000 distinct CDR3 sequences, with about 12% found just once. Time point defined: patch test 2, 6 weeks after DPC sensitization. Treatment indicated: therapeutic diphenylcyclopropenone sensitization with weekly scalp DPC. Source: whole blood, taken in connection with sensitization to the hapten diphenylcyclopropenone (DPC). These receptors all come from a woman in her fifties or sixties with alopecia areata. Some clones in this sample may be carry-over from other donors' samples.

In this sample, this clonotype turned up a few times. The V call is TRBV28, the J call TRBJ2-7; 9 positions match TRBD1. Germline CDR1 is MDHEN and CDR2 is SYDVKM. The CDR3 is 15 amino acids. The V and J ends lost 7 bases and 3 bases, in that order; junction bases with no gene match: 10. The CDR3 DNA sequence: TGTGCCAGCACTCCTCCCGGGACAGGGAGCTACGAGCAGTACTTC. The encoded protein is CASTPPGTGSYEQYF.

This clonotype was seen more than once but under ten times. This chain links TRBV9 with TRBJ2-3; D gene ambiguous. CDR1 and CDR2 (germline): SGDLS, YYNGEE. V lost 0 bases to trimming and J lost 5 bases, with 7 bases between them. The CDR3 length is 13 residues. This CDR3 reads CASSVDRIDTQYF. CDR3 in DNA: TGTGCCAGCAGCGTAGATCGGATAGATACGCAGTATTTT.

This clonotype was observed at least ten times. CDR3 region: CSVDPGEGEQYF. The CDR3 nucleotides are TGCAGCGTTGATCCAGGGGAAGGCGAGCAGTACTTC. The V gene is TRBV29-1, the J gene TRBJ2-7; weak D call: TRBD1 (6 bases). The V end was cut by 3 bases, the J end by 6 bases, with 12 bases between. This CDR3 comprises 12 residues. The germline gives CDR1 SQVTM, CDR2 ANQGSEA.

A note on this clonotype: With a much larger clone just one base away, this may be a read error. J is TRBJ2-2 and V is TRBV6-6; 7 bases fit TRBD2. V was pared by 5 bases and J by 7 bases, with 7 bases of the junction left unmatched. The germline gives CDR1 MNHNY, CDR2 SVGAGI (reference sequence). The CDR3 runs 14 residues. The chain's CDR3 is CASSLTSPSGELFF. CDR3 coding DNA: TGTGCCAGCAGTCTGACTAGCCCCAGCGGGGAGCTGTTTTTT.

The sample holds many counts of this clonotype. The rearrangement links TRBV29-1 to TRBJ1-3; a weak D match, TRBD1 (5 bases). The CDR3 consists of 13 residues. Looked up from germline, CDR1 is SQVTM and CDR2 is ANQGSEA. V lost 3 bases to trimming and J lost 6 bases, with 12 bases between them. The CDR3: CSVEGRGVNTIYF. CDR3 bases: TGCAGCGTTGAGGGGAGAGGGGTAAACACCATATATTTT.

This clonotype was recorded a few times. The V and J genes are TRBV28 and TRBJ2-7; D might be TRBD1 (6 bases). Germline CDR1 is MDHEN and CDR2 is SYDVKM. The V gene lost 8 bases and the J gene lost 1 base, with 15 bases spanning the gap. The CDR3 length is 14 residues. CDR3 sequence reads: CASRPQGRSYEQYF. Written as DNA, the CDR3 is TGTGCCAGCCGTCCACAGGGAAGGTCCTACGAGCAGTACTTC.

This clonotype is a singleton in its sample. The CDR3 reads CAWSVLTYNEQFF. The DNA of the CDR3 is TGTGCCTGGAGTGTACTGACGTACAATGAGCAGTTCTTC. The rearrangement joins TRBV30 to TRBJ2-1; no firm D call. CDR3 size: 13 residues. The germline CDR1 and CDR2 sequences are GTSNPN and SVGIG (reference sequence). V lost 0 bases, J lost 4 bases, and 7 bases lay in between.

This clonotype was found many times. V and J are TRBV13 and TRBJ1-4; D perhaps matches TRBD1 (5 bases). V was trimmed by 2 bases and J by 8 bases, leaving 15 bases between them. The CDR3 extends over 15 amino acids. Per the germline V gene, CDR1 is PRHDT and CDR2 is FYEKMQ (reference sequence). The CDR3 DNA reads as TGTGCCAGCAGCTTACAGAGCAGGGCCGCCGAAAAACTGTTTTTT. Protein sequence: CASSLQSRAAEKLFF.

The J gene is TRBJ2-1, the V gene TRBV11-2; 14 bases match TRBD2. Germline-derived CDR1 and CDR2 are SGHAT and FQNNGV. V was clipped by 10 bases and J by 8 bases; unmatched bases: 4. The length of the CDR3 is 13 residues. The CDR3: CATSGLAGDEQFF. Here the CDR3 DNA reads TGTGCCACTTCGGGACTAGCGGGAGATGAGCAGTTCTTC.

The V call is TRBV7-9, the J call TRBJ2-1; 8 bases fit TRBD1. V lost 4 bases, J lost 6 bases, and 8 bases stayed unmatched. The germline V gene has CDR1 SEHNR and CDR2 FQNEAQ (reference sequence). This CDR3 is built from 15 residues. CDR3 sequence: CASSSTRTGINEQFF. CDR3 DNA sequence: TGTGCCAGCAGCTCCACGCGGACAGGGATCAATGAGCAGTTCTTC.

J is TRBJ2-4 and V is TRBV19; D is possibly TRBD2 (6 bases). The CDR3 is 16 amino acids. Trimming took 5 bases from V and 0 from J, leaving 14 bases between them. CDR1 and CDR2 (germline): LNHDA, SQIVND (reference sequence). The CDR3 region is CASSAWGELAKNIQYF. CDR3 in DNA: TGTGCCAGTAGTGCCTGGGGGGAACTAGCCAAAAACATTCAGTACTTC.

Comment on this clonotype: A much larger clone is a single base away; this may be a read error. The chain employs TRBV7-9 and TRBJ2-5; no clear D gene. CDR1 is SEHNR, CDR2 FQNEAQ, per germline (reference sequence). The CDR3 runs to 11 residues. Here the CDR3 reads CASSPQETLYF. In DNA form, the CDR3 reads TGTGCCAGCAGCCCCCAAGAGACCCTGTACTTC. Full variable domain (outside the CDR3, taken from reference TRBV7-9 and TRBJ2-5): DTGVSQNPRHKITKRGQNVTFRCDPISEHNRLYWYRQTLGQGPEFLTYFQNEAQLEKSRLLSDRFSAERPKGSFSTLEIQRTEQGDSAMYLCASSPQETLYFGPGTRLLVL.

The V and J genes are TRBV10-2 and TRBJ2-3; D ambiguous. Germline V CDR1 and CDR2: WSHSY, SAAADI. CDR3 size: 11 residues. V was cut by 2 bases and J by 8 bases, with 5 bases left in between. CDR3 sequence reads: CASSEDGTQYF. In DNA form, the CDR3 reads TGCGCCAGCAGTGAGGATGGTACGCAGTATTTT.

This clonotype was picked up many times. This chain links TRBV5-1 with TRBJ2-5, with TRBD1 matching over 9 bases. The germline V gene has CDR1 SGHRS and CDR2 YFSETQ. Losses at the gene ends were 4 bases for V and 2 bases for J; bases not matched to a gene: 6. CDR3 length: 15 residues. The CDR3 protein is CASSLGQGRQETQYF. Here the CDR3 DNA reads TGCGCCAGCAGCCTGGGACAGGGAAGGCAAGAGACCCAGTACTTC.

The DNA of the CDR3 is TGTGCCAGCAGCTTAATTAGCGGGAGTCAGTCCTACGAGCAGTACTTC. This gives the protein CASSLISGSQSYEQYF. This chain connects TRBV7-2 to TRBJ2-7; 9 nucleotides agree with TRBD2. Germline CDR1 SGHTA, CDR2 FQGNSA. The CDR3 length is 16 residues. Trimming took 2 bases from V and 1 from J; bases not matched to a gene: 6.

In this sample, this clonotype turned up many times. The genes are TRBV28 and TRBJ2-1; 8 bases agree with TRBD1. The germline gives CDR1 MDHEN, CDR2 SYDVKM. The CDR3 length is 16 residues. V lost 7 bases, J lost 8 bases, and 16 bases stayed unmatched. CDR3 sequence reads: CASKITGTGGGDEQFF. CDR3 coding DNA: TGTGCCAGCAAAATAACCGGGACAGGTGGAGGGGATGAGCAGTTCTTC.

This clonotype was seen a handful of times. The chain links TRBV12-3 or TRBV12-4 to TRBJ2-5; TRBD2 agrees at 8 bases. The V segment lost 6 bases and the J segment 5 bases; nucleotides outside the gene matches: 14. This CDR3 has 16 amino acids. The CDR3 here is CASSDPLAGRGETQYF. DNA for the CDR3: TGTGCCAGCAGCGACCCCCTAGCGGGCCGCGGGGAGACCCAGTACTTC.

The chain uses TRBV3-1 and TRBJ2-7; no clear D gene. Between the trimmed V and J ends, which lost 4 bases and 4 bases, there was a span of 14 bases. From germline, CDR1 is LGHDT and CDR2 YNNKEL (reference sequence). This CDR3 spans 14 amino acids. The CDR3 sequence is CASSRTMGVYEQYF. CDR3 sequence (DNA): TGTGCCAGCAGCCGAACGATGGGCGTTTACGAGCAGTACTTC.

This clonotype was counted a few times. J is TRBJ1-5 and V is TRBV20-1; weak D call: TRBD1 (5 bases). CDR3 length: 19 amino acids. Trimming stripped 0 bases from V and 0 bases from J, with 21 bases between. Germline values: CDR1 DFQATT, CDR2 SNEGSKA (reference sequence). As DNA, the CDR3 is TGCAGTGCTAGAGATTCCAAAAGGGACGGATCTCATAGCAATCAGCCCCAGCATTTT. This sequence encodes CSARDSKRDGSHSNQPQHF.

This clonotype is a singleton in its sample. This chain connects TRBV7-9 to TRBJ1-3; D is unresolved. The V gene lost 1 base and the J gene lost 0 bases, with 10 bases spanning the gap. The length of the CDR3 is 16 residues. Germline lookup yields CDR1 SEHNR and CDR2 FQNEAQ (reference sequence). CDR3 region: CASSLGNDPSGNTIYF. The CDR3, as DNA: TGTGCCAGCAGCTTAGGGAACGACCCCTCTGGAAACACCATATATTTT.